This T cell receptor (beta chain) originates from a study of blood T cell repertoires in COVID-19. On the study more broadly: Some COVID-19 samples were acute and others convalescent; all came from the United States, Italy and Spain. The analysed material was cDNA or gDNA that came from T cells, B-cell-depleted T cells, or PBMCs.

The CDR3 is made up of 15 amino acids. V gave up 1 base and J gave up 5 bases; unmatched junction bases: 5. Germline CDR1 is SGHRS and CDR2 is YFSETQ. Per the authors' pipeline: Estimated nucleated cell counts came from reference gene primer amplification. Using immunoSEQ multiplex PCR, the repertoire was profiled, and TCRdb retains in-frame clones only, with some absent. That table furnishes V, J and clone size, whereas the DNA furnished D and trimming. The table lists almost 30,000 clones, 70% to 80% of them singletons. This clone occurred once. This rearrangement joins TRBV5-1 to TRBJ2-5; 10 nucleotides match TRBD2. The sequencing sample was made of peripheral blood. This TCR came from a woman in her seventies with acute or convalescent COVID-19. CDR3: CASSLQLAGMETQYF. CDR3 DNA sequence: TGCGCCAGCAGCTTGCAACTAGCGGGGATGGAGACCCAGTACTTC.